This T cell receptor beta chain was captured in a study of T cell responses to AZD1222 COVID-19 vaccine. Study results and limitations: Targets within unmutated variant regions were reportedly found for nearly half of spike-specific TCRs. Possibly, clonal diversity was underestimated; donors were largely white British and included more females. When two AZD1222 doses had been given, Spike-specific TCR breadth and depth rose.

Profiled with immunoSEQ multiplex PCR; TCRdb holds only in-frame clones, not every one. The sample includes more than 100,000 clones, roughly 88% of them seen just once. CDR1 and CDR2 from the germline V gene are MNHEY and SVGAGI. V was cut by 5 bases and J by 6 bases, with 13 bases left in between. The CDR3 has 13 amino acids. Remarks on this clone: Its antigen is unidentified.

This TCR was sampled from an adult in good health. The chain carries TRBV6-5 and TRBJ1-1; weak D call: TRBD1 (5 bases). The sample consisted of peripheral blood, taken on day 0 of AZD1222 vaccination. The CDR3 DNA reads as TGTGCCAGCAGTACACAGGTATTATCTGAAGCTTTCTTT. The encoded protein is CASSTQVLSEAFF.